This is a list of T cell receptor beta chains from one sample in a study of graft-versus-host responses after intestinal transplantation. Method: immunoSEQ multiplex PCR; TCRdb's copy keeps in-frame clones and lacks some. The data contain around 50,000 clones, roughly 83% of them singletons. These receptors' antigens are unknown. The material was unstimulated CD4+ T cells sorted from spleen or lymph node cells, obtained before transplant. These receptors all stem from a human donor who was the organ donor for an intestinal transplant. The CDR3 runs from the conserved cysteine through the conserved F or W. D genes are given only for firm matches.

>TRBJ2-5|TRBV6-6|TRBD2
TGTGCCAGCATGGGACTAGCAGAGACCCAGTACTTC
CASMGLAETQYF
>TRBJ1-2|TRBV4-1|NA
TGCGCCAGCAGCCAATACAGGGTTTCTAACTATGGCTACACCTTC
CASSQYRVSNYGYTF
>TRBJ1-2|TRBV12-5|TRBD1
TGTGCTAGTGGGGGACAGGGCTATGGCTACACCTTC
CASGGQGYGYTF
>TRBJ1-3|TRBV6-5|NA
TGTGCCAGCAGTTACACACAGGGCAACTCTGGAAACACCATATATTTT
CASSYTQGNSGNTIYF
>TRBJ2-7|TRBV19|TRBD2
TGTGCCAGTAGTAGGGGACTAGCGGGGACCTACGAGCAGTACTTC
CASSRGLAGTYEQYF
>TRBJ2-7|TRBV30|NA
TGTGCCTGGAGTAGGGGACACCGCTACGAGCAGTACTTC
CAWSRGHRYEQYF
>TRBJ1-1|TRBV30|NA
TGTGCCTGGAGGGTAAGGGGGGGGCGAACTGAAGCTTTCTTT
CAWRVRGGRTEAFF
>TRBJ1-2|TRBV5-4|TRBD1
TGTGCCAGCAGCTTGGGAGGACAGGGAACGTCATATGGCTACACCTTC
CASSLGGQGTSYGYTF
>TRBJ2-7|TRBV7-9|TRBD2
TGTGCCAGCAGCTTCCAGGGACTAGCGGGGGGAACCTACGAGCAGTACTTC
CASSFQGLAGGTYEQYF
>TRBJ2-7|TRBV18|TRBD2
TGTGCCAGCTCACCACTAGCGGGAGACGAGCAGTACTTC
CASSPLAGDEQYF
>TRBJ1-4|TRBV6-1|TRBD1
TGTGCCAGCAGTCACAGGGGCGAAAAACTGTTTTTT
CASSHRGEKLFF
>TRBJ2-3|TRBV30|TRBD2
TGTGCCTGGACTAGGGGAGGGATCGGCACAGATACGCAGTATTTT
CAWTRGGIGTDTQYF
>TRBJ2-7|TRBV5-1|NA
TGCGCCAGCAGCTTTGCAGGACTCTCCTACGAGCAGTACTTC
CASSFAGLSYEQYF
>TRBJ2-1|TRBV7-6|NA
TGTGCCAGCAGTCGCCGCCACAATGAGCAGTTCTTC
CASSRRHNEQFF
>TRBJ1-2|TRBV23-1|TRBD1
TGCGCCAGCAGTCAATTTACAGAGACAGGGGGCAGGGGCTACACCTTC
CASSQFTETGGRGYTF
>TRBJ1-3|TRBV18|TRBD1
TGTGCCAGCTCACCAATTGGAGACAGGGTCGGAAACACCATATATTTT
CASSPIGDRVGNTIYF
>TRBJ1-5|TRBV7-6|NA
TGTGCCAGCAGCCAAGCAGGTAGCAATCAGCCTCAGCATTTT
CASSQAGSNQPQHF
>TRBJ2-1|TRBV5-4|TRBD2
TGTGCCAGCAGGATGGGGGGATATAACGGGAGGGCGGCGAATGAGCAGTTCTTC
CASRMGGYNGRAANEQFF
>TRBJ1-5|TRBV6-1|TRBD1
TGTGCCAGCAGTGAGGCGTTGGGACAGGGGGAACCCCAGCATTTT
CASSEALGQGEPQHF